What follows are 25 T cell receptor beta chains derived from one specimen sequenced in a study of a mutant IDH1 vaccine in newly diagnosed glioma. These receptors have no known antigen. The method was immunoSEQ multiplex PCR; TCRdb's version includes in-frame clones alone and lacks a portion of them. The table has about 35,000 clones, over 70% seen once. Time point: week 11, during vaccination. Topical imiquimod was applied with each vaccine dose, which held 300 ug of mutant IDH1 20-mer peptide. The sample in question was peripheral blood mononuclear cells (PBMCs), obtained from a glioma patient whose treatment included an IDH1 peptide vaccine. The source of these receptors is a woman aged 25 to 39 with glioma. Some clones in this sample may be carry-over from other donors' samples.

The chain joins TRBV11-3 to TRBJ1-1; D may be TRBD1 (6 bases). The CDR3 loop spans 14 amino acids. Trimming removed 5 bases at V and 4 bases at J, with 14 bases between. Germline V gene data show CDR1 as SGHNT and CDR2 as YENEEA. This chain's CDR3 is CASSQGGESTEAFF. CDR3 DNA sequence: TGTGCCAGCAGCCAAGGGGGGGAATCCACTGAAGCTTTCTTT.

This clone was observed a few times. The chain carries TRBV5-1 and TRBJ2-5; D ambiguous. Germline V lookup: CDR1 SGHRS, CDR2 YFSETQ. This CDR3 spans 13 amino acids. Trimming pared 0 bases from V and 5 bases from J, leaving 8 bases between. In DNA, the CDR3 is TGCGCCAGCAGCTTGGGGTCGACGGAGACCCAGTACTTC. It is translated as CASSLGSTETQYF.

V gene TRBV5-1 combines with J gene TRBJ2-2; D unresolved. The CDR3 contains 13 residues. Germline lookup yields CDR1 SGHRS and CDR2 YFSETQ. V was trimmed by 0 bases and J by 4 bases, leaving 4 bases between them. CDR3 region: CASSLAGTGELFF. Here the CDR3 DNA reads TGCGCCAGCAGCTTGGCCGGCACCGGGGAGCTGTTTTTT.

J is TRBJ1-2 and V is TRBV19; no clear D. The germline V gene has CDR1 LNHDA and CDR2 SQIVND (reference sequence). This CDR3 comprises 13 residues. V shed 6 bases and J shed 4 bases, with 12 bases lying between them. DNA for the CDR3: TGTGCCAGTAGCTTCAACAGCTTCTATGGCTACACCTTC. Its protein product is CASSFNSFYGYTF.

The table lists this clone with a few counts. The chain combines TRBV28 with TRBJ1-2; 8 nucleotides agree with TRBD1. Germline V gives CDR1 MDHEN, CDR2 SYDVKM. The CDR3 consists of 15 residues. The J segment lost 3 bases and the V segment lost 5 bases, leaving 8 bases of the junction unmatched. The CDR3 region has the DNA TGTGCCAGCAGTGCCCAGGGGGCGCGGGACTATGGCTACACCTTC. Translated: CASSAQGARDYGYTF.

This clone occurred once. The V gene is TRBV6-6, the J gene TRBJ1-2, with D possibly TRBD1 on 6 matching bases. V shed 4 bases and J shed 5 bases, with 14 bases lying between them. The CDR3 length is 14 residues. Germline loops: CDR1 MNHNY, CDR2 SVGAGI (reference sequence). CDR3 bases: TGTGCCAGCAGTTCCGGTGCCAGGGGATATGGCTACACCTTC. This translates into CASSSGARGYGYTF.

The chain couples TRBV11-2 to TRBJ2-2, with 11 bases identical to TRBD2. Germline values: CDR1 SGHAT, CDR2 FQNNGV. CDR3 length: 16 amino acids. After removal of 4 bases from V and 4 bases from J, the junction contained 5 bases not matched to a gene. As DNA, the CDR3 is TGTGCCAGCAGCTCCGGGACTAGCGGACTCACCGGGGAGCTGTTTTTT. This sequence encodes CASSSGTSGLTGELFF.

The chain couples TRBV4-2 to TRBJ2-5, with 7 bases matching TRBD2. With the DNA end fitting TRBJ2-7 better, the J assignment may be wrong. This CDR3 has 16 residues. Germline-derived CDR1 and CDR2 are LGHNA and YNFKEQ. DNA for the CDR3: TGTGCCAGCAGCCAAGAAGTTGGCGGGGGCTCCTACGAGCAGTACTTC. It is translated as CASSQEVGGGSYEQYF.

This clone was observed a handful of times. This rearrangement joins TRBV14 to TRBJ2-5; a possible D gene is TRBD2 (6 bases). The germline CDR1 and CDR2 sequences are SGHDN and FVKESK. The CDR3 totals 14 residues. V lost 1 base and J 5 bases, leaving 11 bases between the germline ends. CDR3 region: CASSQVSGTETQYF. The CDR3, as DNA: TGTGCCAGCAGCCAAGTCTCGGGGACTGAGACCCAGTACTTC.

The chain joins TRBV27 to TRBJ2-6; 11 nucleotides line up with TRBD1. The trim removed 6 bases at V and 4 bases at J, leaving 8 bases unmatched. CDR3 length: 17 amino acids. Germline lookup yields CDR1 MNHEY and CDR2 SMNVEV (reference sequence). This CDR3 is CASRHGQGASGANVLTF. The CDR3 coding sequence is TGTGCCAGCAGACATGGACAGGGGGCTTCAGGGGCCAACGTCCTGACTTTC. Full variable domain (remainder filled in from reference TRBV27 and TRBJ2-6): EAQVTQNPRYLITVTGKKLTVTCSQNMNHEYMSWYRQDPGLGLRQIYYSMNVEVTDKGDVPEGYKVSRKEKRNFPLILESPSPNQTSLYFCASRHGQGASGANVLTFGAGSRLTVL.

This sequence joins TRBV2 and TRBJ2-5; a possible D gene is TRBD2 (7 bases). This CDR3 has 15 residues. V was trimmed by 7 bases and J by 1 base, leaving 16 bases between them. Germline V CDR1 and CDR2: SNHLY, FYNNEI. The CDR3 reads CASTPKRDIQETQYF. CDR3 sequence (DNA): TGTGCCAGCACCCCGAAGCGGGACATCCAAGAGACCCAGTACTTC.

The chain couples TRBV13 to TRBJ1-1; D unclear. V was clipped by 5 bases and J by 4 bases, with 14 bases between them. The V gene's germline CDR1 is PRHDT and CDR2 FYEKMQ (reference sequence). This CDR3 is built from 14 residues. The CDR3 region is CASSPPRQSTEAFF. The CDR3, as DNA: TGTGCCAGCAGCCCCCCCCGGCAGTCCACTGAAGCTTTCTTT.

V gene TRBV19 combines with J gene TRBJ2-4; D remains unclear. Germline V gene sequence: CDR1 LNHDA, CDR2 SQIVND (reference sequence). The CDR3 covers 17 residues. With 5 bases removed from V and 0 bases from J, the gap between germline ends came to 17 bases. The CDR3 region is CASSPSLGSLAKNIQYF. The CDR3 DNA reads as TGTGCCAGTAGTCCATCCCTGGGCAGTCTAGCCAAAAACATTCAGTACTTC.

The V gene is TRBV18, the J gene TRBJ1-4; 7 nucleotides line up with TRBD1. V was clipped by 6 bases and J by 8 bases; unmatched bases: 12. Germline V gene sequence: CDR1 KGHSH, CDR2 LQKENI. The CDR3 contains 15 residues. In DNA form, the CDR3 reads TGTGCCAGCTCCCTCCCCGGGACAGCGAGCGAAAAACTGTTTTTT. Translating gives CASSLPGTASEKLFF. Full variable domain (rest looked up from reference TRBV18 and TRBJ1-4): NAGVMQNPRHLVRRRGQEARLRCSPMKGHSHVYWYRQLPEEGLKFMVYLQKENIIDESGMPKERFSAEFPKEGPSILRIQQVVRGDSAAYFCASSLPGTASEKLFFGSGTQLSVL.

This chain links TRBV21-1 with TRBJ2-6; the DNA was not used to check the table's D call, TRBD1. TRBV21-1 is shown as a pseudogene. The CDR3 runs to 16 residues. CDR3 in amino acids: CASATGPYSGANVLTF. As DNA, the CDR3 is TGTGCCAGTGCGACAGGGCCCTACTCTGGGGCCAACGTCCTGACTTTC.

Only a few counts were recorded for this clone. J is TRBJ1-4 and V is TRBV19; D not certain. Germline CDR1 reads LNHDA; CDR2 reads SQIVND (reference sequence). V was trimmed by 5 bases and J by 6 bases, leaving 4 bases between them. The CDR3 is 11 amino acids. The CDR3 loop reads CASSRHEKLFF. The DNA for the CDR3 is TGTGCCAGTAGTCGTCATGAAAAACTGTTTTTT.

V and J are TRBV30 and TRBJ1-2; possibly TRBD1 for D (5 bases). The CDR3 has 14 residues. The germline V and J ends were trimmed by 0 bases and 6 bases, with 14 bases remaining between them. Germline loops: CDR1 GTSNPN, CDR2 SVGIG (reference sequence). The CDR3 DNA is TGTGCCTGGAGTGTACCCGGGACCCTTAATGGCTACACCTTC. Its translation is CAWSVPGTLNGYTF.

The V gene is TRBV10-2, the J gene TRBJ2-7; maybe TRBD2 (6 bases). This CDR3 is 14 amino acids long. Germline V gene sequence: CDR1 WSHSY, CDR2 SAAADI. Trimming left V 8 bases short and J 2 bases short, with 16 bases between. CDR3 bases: TGCGCCAGCGGCTCGGGAGAGGGTGCCTACGAGCAGTACTTC. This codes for CASGSGEGAYEQYF.

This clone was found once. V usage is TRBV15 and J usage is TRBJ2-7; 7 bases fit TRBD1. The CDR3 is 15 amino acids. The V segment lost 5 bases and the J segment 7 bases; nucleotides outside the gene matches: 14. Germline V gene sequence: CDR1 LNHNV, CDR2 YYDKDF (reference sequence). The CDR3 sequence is CATSRSGGQVGEQYF. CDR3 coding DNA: TGTGCCACCAGCCGATCAGGCGGACAGGTGGGAGAGCAGTACTTC.

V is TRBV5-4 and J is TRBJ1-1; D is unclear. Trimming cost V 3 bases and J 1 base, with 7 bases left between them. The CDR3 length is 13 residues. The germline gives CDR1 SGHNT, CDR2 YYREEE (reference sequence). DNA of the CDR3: TGTGCCAGCAGCTCCGGGAGGAACACTGAAGCTTTCTTT. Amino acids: CASSSGRNTEAFF.

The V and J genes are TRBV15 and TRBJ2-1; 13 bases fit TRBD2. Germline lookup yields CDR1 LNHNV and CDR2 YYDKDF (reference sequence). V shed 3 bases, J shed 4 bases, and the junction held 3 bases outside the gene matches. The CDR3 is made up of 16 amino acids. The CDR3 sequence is CATSRGLAGHYNEQFF. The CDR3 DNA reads TGTGCCACCAGCAGGGGACTAGCGGGACATTACAATGAGCAGTTCTTC.

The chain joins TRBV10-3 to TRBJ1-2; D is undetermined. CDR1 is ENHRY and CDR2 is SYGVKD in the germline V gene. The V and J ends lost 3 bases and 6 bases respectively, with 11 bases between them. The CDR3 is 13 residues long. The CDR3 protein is CAISDRIGDGYTF. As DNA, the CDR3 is TGTGCCATCAGTGACAGGATCGGCGATGGCTACACCTTC.

The CDR3 sequence is CASSLGAGFYGYTF. CDR3 DNA: TGTGCCAGCAGCTTAGGGGCAGGGTTTTATGGCTACACCTTC. The chain uses TRBV11-3 and TRBJ1-2, with D possibly TRBD1 on 5 matching bases. The germline gives CDR1 SGHNT, CDR2 YENEEA. V lost 1 base and J lost 5, with 11 bases in between. The CDR3 is 14 residues long.

The CDR3: CASSFGGMGQPQHF. The DNA for the CDR3 is TGTGCCAGTAGTTTCGGGGGAATGGGTCAGCCCCAGCATTTT. The V and J genes are TRBV19 and TRBJ1-5, with D perhaps TRBD1 (5 bases). Germline assignment: CDR1 LNHDA and CDR2 SQIVND (reference sequence). Trimming took off 5 bases at V and 6 bases at J, with 14 bases between the two ends. The CDR3 totals 14 residues.

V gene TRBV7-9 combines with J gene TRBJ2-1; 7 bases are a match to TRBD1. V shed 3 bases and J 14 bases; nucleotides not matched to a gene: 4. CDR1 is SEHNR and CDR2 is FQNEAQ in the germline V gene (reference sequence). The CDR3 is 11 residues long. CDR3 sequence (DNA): TGTGCCAGCAGCTTCGGGGACAGTAAGTTCTTC. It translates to CASSFGDSKFF.